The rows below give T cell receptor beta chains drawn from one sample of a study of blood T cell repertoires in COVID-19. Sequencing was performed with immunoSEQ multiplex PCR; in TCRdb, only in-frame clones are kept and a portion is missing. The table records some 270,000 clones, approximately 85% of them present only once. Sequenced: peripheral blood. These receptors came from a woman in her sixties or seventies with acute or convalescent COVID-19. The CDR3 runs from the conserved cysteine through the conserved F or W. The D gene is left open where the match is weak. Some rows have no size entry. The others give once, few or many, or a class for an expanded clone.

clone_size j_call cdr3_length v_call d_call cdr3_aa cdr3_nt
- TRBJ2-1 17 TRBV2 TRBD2 CASSGPGRGGPYNEQFF TGTGCCAGCAGTGGCCCTGGCCGGGGGGGCCCCTACAATGAGCAGTTCTTC
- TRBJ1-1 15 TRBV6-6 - CASSNNLLGGAEAFF TGTGCCAGCAGTAATAATCTTCTCGGAGGCGCAGAAGCTTTCTTT
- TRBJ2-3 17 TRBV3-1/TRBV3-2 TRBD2 CASSLRDSGGSRSTQYF TGTGCCAGCAGCCTGAGGGATAGCGGGGGGTCCCGGTCGACGCAGTATTTT
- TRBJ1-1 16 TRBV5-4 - CASSLGGSGLNTEAFF TGTGCCAGCAGCTTGGGAGGTTCAGGGTTGAACACTGAAGCTTTCTTT
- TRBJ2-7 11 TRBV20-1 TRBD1 CSGTGGNEQYF TGCAGTGGGACAGGGGGCAACGAGCAGTACTTC
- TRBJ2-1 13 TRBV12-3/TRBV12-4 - CASSFNANNEQFF TGTGCCAGCAGTTTTAACGCTAACAATGAGCAGTTCTTC
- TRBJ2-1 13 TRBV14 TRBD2 CASSPSGGVKQFF TGTGCCAGCAGCCCGAGCGGGGGAGTTAAACAGTTCTTC
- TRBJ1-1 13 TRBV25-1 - CASGMAGRAEAFF TGTGCCAGCGGAATGGCAGGGCGAGCGGAAGCTTTCTTT
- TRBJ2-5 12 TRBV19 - CASSSTAGTQYF TGTGCCAGTAGTAGCACAGCGGGGACCCAGTACTTC
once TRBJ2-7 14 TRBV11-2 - CASSSDLSSYEQYF TGTGCCAGCAGCTCCGACTTGAGCTCCTACGAGCAGTACTTC
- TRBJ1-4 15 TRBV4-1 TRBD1 CASSPTGATNEKLFF TGCGCCAGCAGCCCGACAGGGGCAACTAATGAAAAACTGTTTTTT
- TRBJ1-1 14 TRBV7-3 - CASRSTGLNTEAFF TGTGCCAGCAGGTCGACAGGACTGAACACTGAAGCTTTCTTT
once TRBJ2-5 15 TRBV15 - CATSRGRGTQETQYF TGTGCCACCAGCAGAGGCCGGGGGACCCAAGAGACCCAGTACTTC
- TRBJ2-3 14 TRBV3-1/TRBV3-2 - CASSHSARADTQYF TGTGCCAGCAGCCATAGCGCTAGGGCAGATACGCAGTATTTT
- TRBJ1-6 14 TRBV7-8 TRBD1 CASSPGGAGSPLHF TGTGCCAGCAGCCCAGGGGGCGCGGGTTCACCCCTCCACTTT
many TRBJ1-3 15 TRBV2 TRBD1 CASRTGVFSGNTIYF TGTGCCAGCAGGACAGGGGTCTTCTCTGGAAACACCATATATTTT
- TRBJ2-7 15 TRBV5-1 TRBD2 CASSFLAGDPYEQYF TGCGCCAGCAGCTTCCTAGCGGGGGATCCCTACGAGCAGTACTTC
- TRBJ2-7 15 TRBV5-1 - CASRQTGYSSYEQYF TGCGCCAGCAGACAAACAGGTTATAGCTCCTACGAGCAGTACTTC
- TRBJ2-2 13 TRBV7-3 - CASSSPVVGELFF TGTGCCAGCAGCTCCCCGGTGGTCGGGGAGCTGTTTTTT